These 13 T cell receptor beta chains came from one sample sequenced in a study of cytomegalovirus exposure and HLA in healthy donors. Measured with immunoSEQ multiplex PCR; TCRdb has only the in-frame clones, and not every one. Here the sample spans fewer than 150,000 clones, about 86% being singletons. The sample consisted of PBMCs. The receptors here all came from a woman between 18 and 29 years old in good health and CMV-seropositive.

The chain is built from TRBV28 and TRBJ1-4; the match to TRBD1 covers 7 bases. The CDR3 has 16 amino acids. V trimming: 5 bases; J trimming: 0 bases; junction bases outside the gene matches: 6. Germline V gives CDR1 MDHEN, CDR2 SYDVKM. This CDR3 reads CASSLQGDATNEKLFF. For the CDR3, the DNA is TGTGCCAGCAGTCTGCAGGGGGATGCAACTAATGAAAAACTGTTTTTT.

Only one count was recorded for this clone. The chain is built from TRBV10-1 and TRBJ1-3; the match to TRBD1 covers 7 bases. V trimming: 6 bases; J trimming: 0 bases; junction bases outside the gene matches: 5. This CDR3 has 15 residues. Germline CDR1 reads WNHNN; CDR2 reads SYGVQD (reference sequence). CDR3 sequence: CASSGTADSGNTIYF. Written as DNA, the CDR3 is TGCGCCAGCAGCGGGACAGCCGACTCTGGAAACACCATATATTTT.

J is TRBJ2-1 and V is TRBV28; 9 nucleotides line up with TRBD1. This CDR3 contains 15 residues. With V trimmed by 6 bases and J by 4 bases, 7 bases remained unmatched. Germline-derived CDR1 and CDR2 are MDHEN and SYDVKM. The CDR3 DNA is TGTGCCAGCAGCTCGGGACAGGGAAGGTACAATGAGCAGTTCTTC. It specifies CASSSGQGRYNEQFF.

The V call is TRBV18, the J call TRBJ2-3; D uncertain. This CDR3 contains 13 residues. V lost 6 bases and J 0 bases, leaving 7 bases between the germline ends. The germline V gene has CDR1 KGHSH and CDR2 LQKENI. CDR3 amino acids: CASSLGSTDTQYF. The DNA of the CDR3 is TGTGCCAGCTCCCTCGGGAGCACAGATACGCAGTATTTT.

The V gene is TRBV5-5, the J gene TRBJ1-2; D may be TRBD1 (5 bases). The CDR3 has 14 residues. The V and J ends lost 4 bases and 2 bases respectively, with 12 bases between them. Germline-derived CDR1 and CDR2 are SGHKS and YYEKEE (reference sequence). The CDR3: CASSVRVTNYGYTF. DNA for the CDR3: TGTGCCAGCAGCGTCAGGGTTACCAACTATGGCTACACCTTC.

The CDR3 here is CASSRQGPDTQYF. In DNA, the CDR3 is TGTGCCAGCAGTAGACAGGGACCAGATACGCAGTATTTT. This rearrangement joins TRBV6-5 to TRBJ2-3; 7 bases agree with TRBD1. V was clipped by 5 bases and J by 4 bases; unmatched bases: 3. Looked up from germline, CDR1 is MNHEY and CDR2 is SVGAGI. This CDR3 contains 13 residues.

The chain employs TRBV13 and TRBJ2-7; 15 bases are a match to TRBD2. CDR1 is PRHDT, CDR2 FYEKMQ, per germline (reference sequence). The CDR3 has 19 residues. Trimming at V came to 1 base and at J to 0 bases, leaving 7 bases not matched to a gene. The CDR3 here is CASSLEWTSGGASSYEQYF. For the CDR3, the DNA is TGTGCCAGCAGCTTAGAGTGGACTAGCGGGGGGGCGAGCTCCTACGAGCAGTACTTC.

J is TRBJ2-1 and V is TRBV2; D is undetermined. The CDR3 runs 15 residues. The ends were cut back, 6 bases at V and 0 bases at J, with 12 bases in the middle. CDR1 and CDR2 (germline): SNHLY, FYNNEI. The CDR3 bases are TGTGCCAGCAGGGATCCACGGAGCTCCTACAATGAGCAGTTCTTC. Translated: CASRDPRSSYNEQFF.

The chain combines TRBV2 with TRBJ2-5; 11 bases are shared with TRBD1. V shed 6 bases, J shed 5 bases, and the junction held 5 bases outside the gene matches. CDR3 length: 14 residues. CDR1 SNHLY and CDR2 FYNNEI come from the germline V gene. The CDR3 DNA is TGTGCCAGCAGGGGGACAGGGGGAGGCGAGACCCAGTACTTC. Its translation is CASRGTGGGETQYF.

The V call is TRBV27, the J call TRBJ1-2, with D tentatively TRBD1 (5 bases). Trimming removed 2 bases at V and 8 bases at J, with 12 bases between. The CDR3 is made up of 13 amino acids. CDR1 MNHEY and CDR2 SMNVEV come from the germline V gene (reference sequence). The CDR3: CASSLVGEGGYTF. CDR3 DNA: TGTGCCAGCAGTTTAGTAGGGGAAGGCGGCTACACCTTC.

This clone was seen a handful of times. The V call is TRBV4-3, the J call TRBJ1-2; TRBD1 aligns across 10 bases. The ends lost 3 bases at V and 4 bases at J; junction bases unmatched: 2. CDR1 and CDR2 (germline): LGHNA, YSLEER. CDR3 size: 14 residues. The CDR3 protein is CASSHRDRGYGYTF. For the CDR3, the DNA is TGCGCCAGCAGCCACCGGGACAGGGGCTATGGCTACACCTTC.

The chain links TRBV29-1 to TRBJ2-5; D uncertain. CDR1 and CDR2 (germline): SQVTM, ANQGSEA. The CDR3 has 10 amino acids. The V end lost 3 bases, the J end lost 6 bases, and 5 bases lay between the germline ends. The CDR3 region has the DNA TGCAGCGTTGATGAGAAGACCCAGTACTTC. Its protein product is CSVDEKTQYF.

The J gene is TRBJ1-2, the V gene TRBV18; D might be TRBD1 (5 bases). The germline V gene encodes CDR1 KGHSH and CDR2 LQKENI. The germline V and J ends were trimmed by 0 bases and 4 bases, with 9 bases remaining between them. CDR3 length: 14 residues. The CDR3 coding sequence is TGTGCCAGCTCACCACCTCTCGGGGGCTATGGCTACACCTTC. It translates to CASSPPLGGYGYTF.